This T cell receptor (beta chain) came from a study of blood T cell repertoires in COVID-19. Across the whole study: Whether acute or convalescent, the COVID-19 samples came from the United States, Italy and Spain.

In the authors' workflow: Counts of nucleated cells, estimated from reference gene primer amplification, were obtained. Sequencing used immunoSEQ multiplex PCR; TCRdb keeps in-frame clones, though not all of them. That table furnishes V, J and clone size, whereas the DNA furnished D and trimming. The data show roughly 150,000 clones, around 88% seen once. A remark on this clone: Different DNA sequences within this sample yield the same CDR3.

This CDR3 region has 13 residues. Germline lookup yields CDR1 LGHDT and CDR2 YNNKEL (reference sequence). The germline V and J ends were trimmed by 4 bases and 1 base, with 6 bases remaining between them. This chain links TRBV3-1 (or the pseudogene TRBV3-2) with TRBJ2-3, with D perhaps matching TRBD2 (6 bases). This TCR came from a woman between 65 and 79 years old who had recovered from COVID-19. Material: peripheral blood. Here the CDR3 DNA reads TGTGCCAGCAGCCCGGGGGGCACAGATACGCAGTATTTT. Amino acids: CASSPGGTDTQYF.